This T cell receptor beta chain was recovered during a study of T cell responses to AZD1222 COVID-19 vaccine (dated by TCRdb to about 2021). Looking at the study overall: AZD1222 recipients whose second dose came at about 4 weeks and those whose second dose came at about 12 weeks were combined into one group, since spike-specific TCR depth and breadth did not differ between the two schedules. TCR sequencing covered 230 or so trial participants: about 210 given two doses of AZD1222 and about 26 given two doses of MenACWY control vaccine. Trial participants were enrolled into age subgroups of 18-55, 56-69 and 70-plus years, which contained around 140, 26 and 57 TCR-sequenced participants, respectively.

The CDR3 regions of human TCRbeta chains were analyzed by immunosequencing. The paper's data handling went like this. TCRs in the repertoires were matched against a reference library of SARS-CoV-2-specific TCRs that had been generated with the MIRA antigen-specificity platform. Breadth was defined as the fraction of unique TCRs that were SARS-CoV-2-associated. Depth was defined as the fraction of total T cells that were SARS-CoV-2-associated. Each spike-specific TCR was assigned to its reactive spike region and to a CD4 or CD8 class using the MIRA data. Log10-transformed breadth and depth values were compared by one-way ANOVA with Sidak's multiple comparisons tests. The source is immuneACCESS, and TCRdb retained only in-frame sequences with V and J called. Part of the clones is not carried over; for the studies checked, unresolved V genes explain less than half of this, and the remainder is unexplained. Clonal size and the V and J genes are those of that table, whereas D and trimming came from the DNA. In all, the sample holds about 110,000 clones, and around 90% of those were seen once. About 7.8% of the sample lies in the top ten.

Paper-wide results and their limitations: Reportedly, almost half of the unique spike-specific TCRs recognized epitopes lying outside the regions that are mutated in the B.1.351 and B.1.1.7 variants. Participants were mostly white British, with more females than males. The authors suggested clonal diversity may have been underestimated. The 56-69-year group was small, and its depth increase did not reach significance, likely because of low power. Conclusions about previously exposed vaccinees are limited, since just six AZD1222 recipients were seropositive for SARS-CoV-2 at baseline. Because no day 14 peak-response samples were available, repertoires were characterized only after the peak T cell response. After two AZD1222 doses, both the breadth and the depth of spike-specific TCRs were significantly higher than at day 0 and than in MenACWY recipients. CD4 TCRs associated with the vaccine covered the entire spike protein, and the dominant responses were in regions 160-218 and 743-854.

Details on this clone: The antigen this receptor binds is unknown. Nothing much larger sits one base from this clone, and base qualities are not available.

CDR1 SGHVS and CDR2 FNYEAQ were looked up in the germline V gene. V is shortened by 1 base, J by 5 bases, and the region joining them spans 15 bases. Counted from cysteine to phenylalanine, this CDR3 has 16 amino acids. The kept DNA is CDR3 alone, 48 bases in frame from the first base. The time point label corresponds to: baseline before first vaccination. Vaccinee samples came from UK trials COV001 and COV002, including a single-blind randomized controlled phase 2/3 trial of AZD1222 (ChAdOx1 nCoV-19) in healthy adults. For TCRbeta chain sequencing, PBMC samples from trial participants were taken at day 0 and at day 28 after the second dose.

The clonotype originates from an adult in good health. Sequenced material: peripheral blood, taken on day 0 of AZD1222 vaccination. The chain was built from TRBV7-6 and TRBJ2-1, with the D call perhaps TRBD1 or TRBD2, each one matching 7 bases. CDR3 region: CASSLEGAGLHNEQFF. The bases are TGTGCCAGCAGCTTAGAGGGGGCGGGACTACACAATGAGCAGTTCTTC. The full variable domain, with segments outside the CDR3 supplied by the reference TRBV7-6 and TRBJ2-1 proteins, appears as GAGVSQSPRYKVTKRGQDVALRCDPISGHVSLYWYRQALGQGPEFLTYFNYEAQQDKSGLPNDRFSAERPEGSISTLTIQRTEQRDSAMYRCASSLEGAGLHNEQFFGPGTRLTVL.